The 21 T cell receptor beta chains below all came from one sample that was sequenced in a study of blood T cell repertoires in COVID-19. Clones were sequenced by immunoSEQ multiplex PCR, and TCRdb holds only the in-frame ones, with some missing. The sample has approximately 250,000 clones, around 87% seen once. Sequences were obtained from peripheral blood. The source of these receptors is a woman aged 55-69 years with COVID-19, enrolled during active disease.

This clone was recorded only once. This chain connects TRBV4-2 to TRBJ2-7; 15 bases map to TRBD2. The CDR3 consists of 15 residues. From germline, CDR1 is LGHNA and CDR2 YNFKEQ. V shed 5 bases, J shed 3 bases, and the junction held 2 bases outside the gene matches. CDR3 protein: CASSEGLAGGYEQYF. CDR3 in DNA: TGTGCCAGCAGCGAGGGACTAGCGGGAGGCTACGAGCAGTACTTC.

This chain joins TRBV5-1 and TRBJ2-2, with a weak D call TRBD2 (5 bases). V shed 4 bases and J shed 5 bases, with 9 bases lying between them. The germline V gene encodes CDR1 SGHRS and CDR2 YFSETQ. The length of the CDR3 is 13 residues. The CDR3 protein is CASSVGMTGELFF. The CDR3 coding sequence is TGCGCCAGCAGCGTCGGGATGACCGGGGAGCTGTTTTTT.

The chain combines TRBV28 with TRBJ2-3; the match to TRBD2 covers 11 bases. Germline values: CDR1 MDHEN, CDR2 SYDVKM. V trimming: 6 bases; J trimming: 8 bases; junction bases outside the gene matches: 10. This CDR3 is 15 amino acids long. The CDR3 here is CASSQPGGLAVTQYF. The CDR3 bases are TGTGCCAGCAGCCAGCCGGGGGGACTAGCGGTTACGCAGTATTTT.

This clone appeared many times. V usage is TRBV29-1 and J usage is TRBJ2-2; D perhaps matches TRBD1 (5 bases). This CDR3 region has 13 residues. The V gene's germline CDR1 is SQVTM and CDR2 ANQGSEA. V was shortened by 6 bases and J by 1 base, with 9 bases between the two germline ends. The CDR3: CSVGQLNTGELFF. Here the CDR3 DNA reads TGCAGCGTCGGACAACTGAACACCGGGGAGCTGTTTTTT.

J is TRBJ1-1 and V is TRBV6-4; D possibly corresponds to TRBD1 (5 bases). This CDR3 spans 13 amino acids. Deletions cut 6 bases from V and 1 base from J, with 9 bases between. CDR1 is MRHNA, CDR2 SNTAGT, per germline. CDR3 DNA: TGTGCCAGCAGCACCACAGGGAACACTGAAGCTTTCTTT. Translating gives CASSTTGNTEAFF.

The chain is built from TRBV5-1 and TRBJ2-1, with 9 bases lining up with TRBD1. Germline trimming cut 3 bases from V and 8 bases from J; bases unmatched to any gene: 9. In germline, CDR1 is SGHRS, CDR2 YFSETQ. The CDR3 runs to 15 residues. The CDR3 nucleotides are TGCGCCAGCAGCTCCCCGGGACAGGGTTTTCATGAGCAGTTCTTC. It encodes CASSSPGQGFHEQFF.

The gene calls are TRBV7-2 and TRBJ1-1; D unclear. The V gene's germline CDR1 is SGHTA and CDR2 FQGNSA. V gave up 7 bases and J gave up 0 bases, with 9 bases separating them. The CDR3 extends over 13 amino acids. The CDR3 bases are TGTGCCAGCACCCCGGTGGTGAACACTGAAGCTTTCTTT. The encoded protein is CASTPVVNTEAFF.

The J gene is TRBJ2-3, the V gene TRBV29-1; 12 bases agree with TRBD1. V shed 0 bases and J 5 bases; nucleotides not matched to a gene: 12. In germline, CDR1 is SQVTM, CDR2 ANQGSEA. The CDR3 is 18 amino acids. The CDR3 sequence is CSVEDPRDRGPVGDTQYF. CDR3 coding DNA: TGCAGCGTTGAAGATCCAAGGGACAGGGGGCCGGTGGGAGATACGCAGTATTTT.

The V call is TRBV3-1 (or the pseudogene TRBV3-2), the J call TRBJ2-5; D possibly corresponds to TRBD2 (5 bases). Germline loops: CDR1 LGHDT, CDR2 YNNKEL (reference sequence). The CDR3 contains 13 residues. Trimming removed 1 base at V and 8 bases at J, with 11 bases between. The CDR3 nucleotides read TGTGCCAGCAGCCAAGTGATTACGGGAACCCAGTACTTC. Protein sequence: CASSQVITGTQYF.

In DNA form, the CDR3 reads TGTGCCAGCAGCTTACTACAGAGCTCTGGAAACACCATATATTTT. This encodes CASSLLQSSGNTIYF. This chain joins TRBV11-2 and TRBJ1-3, with unresolved D. The CDR3 contains 15 residues. The germline V gene has CDR1 SGHAT and CDR2 FQNNGV. V shed 2 bases and J shed 0 bases, with 8 bases lying between them.

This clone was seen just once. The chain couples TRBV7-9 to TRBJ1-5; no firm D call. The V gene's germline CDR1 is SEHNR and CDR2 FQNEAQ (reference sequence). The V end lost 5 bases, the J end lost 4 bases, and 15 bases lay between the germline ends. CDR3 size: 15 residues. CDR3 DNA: TGTGCCAGCAGCGCAGGTCACGGAGGGAATCAGCCCCAGCATTTT. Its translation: CASSAGHGGNQPQHF. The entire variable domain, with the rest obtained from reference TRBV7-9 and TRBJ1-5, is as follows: DTGVSQNPRHKITKRGQNVTFRCDPISEHNRLYWYRQTLGQGPEFLTYFQNEAQLEKSRLLSDRFSAERPKGSFSTLEIQRTEQGDSAMYLCASSAGHGGNQPQHFGDGTRLSIL.

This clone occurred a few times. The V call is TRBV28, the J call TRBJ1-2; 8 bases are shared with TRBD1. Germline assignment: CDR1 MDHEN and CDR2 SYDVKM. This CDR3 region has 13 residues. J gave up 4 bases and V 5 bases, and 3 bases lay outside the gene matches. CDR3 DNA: TGTGCCAGCAGTCCAGGGGGCCCCTATGGCTACACCTTC. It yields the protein CASSPGGPYGYTF.

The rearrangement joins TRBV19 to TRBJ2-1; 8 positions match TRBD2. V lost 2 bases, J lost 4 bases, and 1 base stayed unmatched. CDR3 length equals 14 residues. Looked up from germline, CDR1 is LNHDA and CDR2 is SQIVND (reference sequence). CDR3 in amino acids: CASSITSGYNEQFF. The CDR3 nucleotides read TGTGCCAGTAGTATAACTAGCGGTTACAATGAGCAGTTCTTC.

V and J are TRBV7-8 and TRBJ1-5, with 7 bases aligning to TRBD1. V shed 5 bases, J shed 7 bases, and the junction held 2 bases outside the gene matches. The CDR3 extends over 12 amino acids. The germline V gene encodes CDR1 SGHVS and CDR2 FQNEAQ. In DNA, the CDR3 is TGTGCCAGCAGCCGGGACAGACAGCCCCAGCATTTT. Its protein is CASSRDRQPQHF.

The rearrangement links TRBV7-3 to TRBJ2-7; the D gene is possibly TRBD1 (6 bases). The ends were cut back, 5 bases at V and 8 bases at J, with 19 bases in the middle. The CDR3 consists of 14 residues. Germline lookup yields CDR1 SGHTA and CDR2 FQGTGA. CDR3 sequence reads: CASSVDRSYTQQYF. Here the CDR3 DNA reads TGTGCCAGCAGCGTTGACAGGTCCTACACACAGCAGTACTTC.

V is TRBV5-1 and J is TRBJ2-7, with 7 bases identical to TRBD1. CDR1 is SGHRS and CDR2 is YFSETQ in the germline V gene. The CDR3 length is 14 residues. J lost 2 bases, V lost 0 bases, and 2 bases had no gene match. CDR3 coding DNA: TGCGCCAGCAGCTTGGGACAGGGTGCCTACGAGCAGTACTTC. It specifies CASSLGQGAYEQYF. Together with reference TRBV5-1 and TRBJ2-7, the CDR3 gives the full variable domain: KAGVTQTPRYLIKTRGQQVTLSCSPISGHRSVSWYQQTPGQGLQFLFEYFSETQRNKGNFPGRFSGRQFSNSRSEMNVSTLELGDSALYLCASSLGQGAYEQYFGPGTRLTVT.

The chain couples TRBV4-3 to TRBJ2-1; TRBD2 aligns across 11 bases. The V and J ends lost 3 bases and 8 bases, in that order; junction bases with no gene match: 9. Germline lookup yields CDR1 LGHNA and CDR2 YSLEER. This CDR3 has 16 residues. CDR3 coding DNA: TGCGCCAGCAGCCAGGATACTAGCGGGGGTGGATATGAGCAGTTCTTC. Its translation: CASSQDTSGGGYEQFF.

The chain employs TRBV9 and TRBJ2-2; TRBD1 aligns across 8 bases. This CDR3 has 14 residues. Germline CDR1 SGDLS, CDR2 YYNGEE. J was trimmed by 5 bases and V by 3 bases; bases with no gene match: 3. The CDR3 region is CASSAGTGTGELFF. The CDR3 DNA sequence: TGTGCCAGCAGCGCCGGGACAGGAACCGGGGAGCTGTTTTTT.

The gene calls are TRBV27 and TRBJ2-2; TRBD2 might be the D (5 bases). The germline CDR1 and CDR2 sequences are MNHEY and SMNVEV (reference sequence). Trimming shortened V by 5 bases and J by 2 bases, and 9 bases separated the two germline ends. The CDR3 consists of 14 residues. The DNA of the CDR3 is TGTGCCAGCAGTCGGACTCCCAACACCGGGGAGCTGTTTTTT. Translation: CASSRTPNTGELFF.

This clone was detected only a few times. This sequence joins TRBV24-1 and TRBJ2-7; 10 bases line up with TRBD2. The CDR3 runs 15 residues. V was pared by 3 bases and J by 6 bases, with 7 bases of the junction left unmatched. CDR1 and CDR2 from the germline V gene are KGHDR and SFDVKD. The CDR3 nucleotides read TGTGCCACCAGTGATCCCGGGACTAGCGTAGCCGAGCAGTACTTC. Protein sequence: CATSDPGTSVAEQYF.

CDR3 in amino acids: CASSLGDTVGGAFF. The CDR3 DNA reads as TGCGCCAGCAGCTTGGGGGACACAGTCGGAGGAGCTTTCTTT. The chain carries TRBV5-1 and TRBJ1-1; maybe TRBD1 (6 bases). There are 14 residues in the CDR3. CDR1 is SGHRS, CDR2 YFSETQ, per germline. The V gene lost 0 bases and the J gene lost 10 bases, with 16 bases spanning the gap.